A single sample gave rise to the 31 T cell receptor beta chains below, sequenced in a study of T cell changes during pregnancy in multiple sclerosis. Clones were read by immunoSEQ multiplex PCR, and TCRdb kept only the in-frame ones, dropping some. The sample shows 55,000 to 85,000 clones, roughly 89% of them seen only once. The sample in question was peripheral blood, obtained in the second trimester of pregnancy. These receptors came from a female donor with multiple sclerosis, enrolled in a pregnancy study.

CDR3 loop: CASRLPGRNTEAFF. The DNA of the CDR3 is TGTGCCAGCAGGCTCCCTGGGAGGAACACTGAAGCTTTCTTT. V gene TRBV11-2 combines with J gene TRBJ1-1, with no clear D. This CDR3 is built from 14 residues. Germline loops: CDR1 SGHAT, CDR2 FQNNGV. Trimming pared 6 bases from V and 1 base from J, leaving 12 bases between.

In regard to this clone: The sample contains more than one DNA sequence encoding this CDR3. The chain combines TRBV4-1 with TRBJ2-1; 10 bases are a match to TRBD2. V gave up 0 bases and J gave up 4 bases; unmatched junction bases: 6. There are 17 residues in the CDR3. The V gene's germline CDR1 is MGHRA and CDR2 YSYEKL. The CDR3 sequence is CASSQERLAGAYNEQFF. The CDR3 nucleotides read TGCGCCAGCAGCCAAGAAAGGCTAGCGGGGGCTTACAATGAGCAGTTCTTC.

The chain employs TRBV5-4 and TRBJ1-1; no clear D. This CDR3 is 14 amino acids long. Trimming removed 2 bases at V and 1 base at J, with 9 bases between. Germline loops: CDR1 SGHNT, CDR2 YYREEE (reference sequence). CDR3 nucleotide sequence: TGTGCCAGCAGCTTATTAGGCGGGAACACTGAAGCTTTCTTT. Protein sequence: CASSLLGGNTEAFF.

The gene calls are TRBV2 and TRBJ2-7, with 13 bases that match TRBD2. V dropped 6 bases and J dropped 1; count of bases not matched to a gene: 9. The germline CDR1 and CDR2 sequences are SNHLY and FYNNEI. The CDR3 loop spans 17 amino acids. In DNA, the CDR3 is TGTGCCAGCAGCTCCGGACTAGCGGGAGACCCATCCTACGAGCAGTACTTC. It codes for CASSSGLAGDPSYEQYF. Together with reference TRBV2 and TRBJ2-7, the CDR3 gives the full variable domain: EPEVTQTPSHQVTQMGQEVILRCVPISNHLYFYWYRQILGQKVEFLVSFYNNEISEKSEIFDDQFSVERPDGSNFTLKIRSTKLEDSAMYFCASSSGLAGDPSYEQYFGPGTRLTVT.

On this clone: Other DNA sequences in the same sample also yield this CDR3. The chain combines TRBV6-5 with TRBJ2-7, with 9 bases fitting TRBD1. Germline lookup yields CDR1 MNHEY and CDR2 SVGAGI. V lost 6 bases to trimming and J lost 4 bases; unmatched junction nucleotides: 4. This CDR3 spans 13 amino acids. For the CDR3, the DNA is TGTGCCAGCAGACGGACAGGGGAATACGAGCAGTACTTC. It translates to CASRRTGEYEQYF.

The chain combines TRBV6-5 with TRBJ1-1; D not certain. The CDR3 totals 14 residues. V lost 2 bases and J lost 6, with 13 bases in between. Germline V gives CDR1 MNHEY, CDR2 SVGAGI. This chain's CDR3 is CASSYRGQSPEAFF. CDR3 sequence (DNA): TGTGCCAGCAGTTACCGAGGGCAGTCTCCTGAAGCTTTCTTT.

This chain joins TRBV7-9 and TRBJ2-2; 7 bases line up with TRBD2. After removal of 3 bases from V and 3 bases from J, the junction contained 7 bases not matched to a gene. Germline values: CDR1 SEHNR, CDR2 FQNEAQ (reference sequence). The CDR3 spans 16 residues. The chain's CDR3 is CASSLSLADHTGELFF. DNA of the CDR3: TGTGCCAGCAGCTTGAGTCTAGCGGACCACACCGGGGAGCTGTTTTTT.

The V and J genes are TRBV5-8 and TRBJ2-2; D is unclear. Germline CDR1 reads SGHTS; CDR2 reads YDEGEE. V was cut by 1 base and J by 0 bases, with 7 bases left in between. The CDR3 has 15 residues. CDR3 protein: CASSLTAPNTGELFF. DNA of the CDR3: TGTGCCAGCAGCTTGACAGCACCGAACACCGGGGAGCTGTTTTTT.

V usage is TRBV30 and J usage is TRBJ1-2; no definite D call. The CDR3 is 14 amino acids. The V and J ends lost 0 bases and 2 bases respectively, with 10 bases between them. In germline, CDR1 is GTSNPN, CDR2 SVGIG (reference sequence). CDR3 amino acids: CAWSVLNRNYGYTF. The CDR3 DNA sequence: TGTGCCTGGAGTGTTTTGAACAGAAACTATGGCTACACCTTC.

The V and J genes are TRBV4-2 and TRBJ2-1; 9 bases fit TRBD2. Germline values: CDR1 LGHNA, CDR2 YNFKEQ. J gave up 10 bases and V 1 base, and 11 bases lay outside the gene matches. CDR3 length equals 16 residues. DNA for the CDR3: TGTGCCAGCAGCCAAGGGGCTAGCGGGACCCCCGCGGAGCAGTTCTTC. Protein product: CASSQGASGTPAEQFF.

This chain connects TRBV6-5 to TRBJ1-2; 7 bases are shared with TRBD1. V lost 4 bases, J lost 10 bases, and 15 bases stayed unmatched. The germline V gene encodes CDR1 MNHEY and CDR2 SVGAGI. There are 15 residues in the CDR3. The CDR3 region has the DNA TGTGCCAGCAGTTCCTCCAAAGGACAGGTTCCTCCCTACACCTTC. This translates into CASSSSKGQVPPYTF.

V is TRBV5-1 and J is TRBJ2-2; 8 nucleotides agree with TRBD2. The germline gives CDR1 SGHRS, CDR2 YFSETQ. The CDR3 consists of 15 residues. J lost 5 bases, V lost 0 bases, and 3 bases had no gene match. CDR3 loop: CASSLVAGGTGELFF. Here the CDR3 DNA reads TGCGCCAGCAGCTTGGTGGCGGGAGGTACCGGGGAGCTGTTTTTT.

The count of this clone is one. The rearrangement joins TRBV7-9 to TRBJ1-4, with 7 bases fitting TRBD1. The CDR3 covers 16 residues. CDR1 SEHNR and CDR2 FQNEAQ come from the germline V gene (reference sequence). Germline trimming cut 4 bases from V and 1 base from J; bases unmatched to any gene: 6. The CDR3, as DNA: TGTGCCAGCAGCTCGAGGACAGGTGGAACTAATGAAAAACTGTTTTTT. Translation: CASSSRTGGTNEKLFF.

This clone showed up just a few times. The V and J genes are TRBV7-9 and TRBJ1-1, with 8 positions matching TRBD1. The J segment lost 6 bases and the V segment lost 5 bases, leaving 8 bases of the junction unmatched. CDR1 is SEHNR, CDR2 FQNEAQ, per germline (reference sequence). This CDR3 spans 14 amino acids. The CDR3 protein is CASSPNPTGAEAFF. CDR3 in DNA: TGTGCCAGCAGCCCCAACCCGACAGGGGCTGAAGCTTTCTTT. Together with reference TRBV7-9 and TRBJ1-1, the CDR3 gives the full variable domain: DTGVSQNPRHKITKRGQNVTFRCDPISEHNRLYWYRQTLGQGPEFLTYFQNEAQLEKSRLLSDRFSAERPKGSFSTLEIQRTEQGDSAMYLCASSPNPTGAEAFFGQGTRLTVV.

This rearrangement joins TRBV10-2 to TRBJ2-7; D gene uncertain. The V gene lost 4 bases and the J gene lost 0 bases, with 13 bases spanning the gap. CDR3 length: 15 amino acids. Per the germline V gene, CDR1 is WSHSY and CDR2 is SAAADI. The CDR3 nucleotides are TGCGCCAGCAGTGCTACTACTATCAGCTCCTACGAGCAGTACTTC. Translated, it gives CASSATTISSYEQYF.

V usage is TRBV30 and J usage is TRBJ2-1, with a possible D match to TRBD2 (6 bases). The CDR3 runs 14 residues. In germline, CDR1 is GTSNPN, CDR2 SVGIG (reference sequence). V lost 3 bases and J lost 15, with 24 bases in between. The CDR3 nucleotides read TGTGCCTGGAGAGAAATCCGGACTACCATCGGTCGGTTCTTC. This sequence encodes CAWREIRTTIGRFF.

The J gene is TRBJ2-7, the V gene TRBV7-2; TRBD1 agrees at 11 bases. The germline CDR1 and CDR2 sequences are SGHTA and FQGNSA. The CDR3 is made up of 14 amino acids. With V trimmed by 5 bases and J by 3 bases, 3 bases remained unmatched. In DNA form, the CDR3 reads TGTGCCAGCAGCCCGGGGACAGGGGGCTACGAGCAGTACTTC. Amino acids: CASSPGTGGYEQYF.

This rearrangement joins TRBV7-9 to TRBJ2-7; no reliable D call. Per the germline V gene, CDR1 is SEHNR and CDR2 is FQNEAQ (reference sequence). The CDR3 extends over 12 amino acids. Trimming removed 1 base at V and 4 bases at J, with 5 bases between. The CDR3 here is CASSLVSYEQYF. The CDR3 DNA reads TGTGCCAGCAGCTTAGTCAGTTACGAGCAGTACTTC.

This rearrangement joins TRBV5-1 to TRBJ2-3, with 8 bases aligning to TRBD1. Germline-derived CDR1 and CDR2 are SGHRS and YFSETQ. CDR3 length: 15 residues. Unmatched junction bases numbered 4, after V lost 0 bases and J lost 4 bases. The CDR3 sequence: CASSLGQGLPDTQYF. CDR3 DNA: TGCGCCAGCAGCTTGGGACAGGGGCTCCCAGATACGCAGTATTTT.

The chain joins TRBV13 to TRBJ2-7; 8 bases agree with TRBD1. CDR3 length: 13 amino acids. In germline, CDR1 is PRHDT, CDR2 FYEKMQ (reference sequence). V was clipped by 4 bases and J by 6 bases; unmatched bases: 5. The CDR3 DNA reads TGTGCCAGCAGCTCTGGACAGGGTCTCGAGCAGTACTTC. Translated, it gives CASSSGQGLEQYF.

This sequence joins TRBV5-4 and TRBJ1-2; D unclear. CDR3 length: 16 residues. V gave up 2 bases and J gave up 8 bases, with 22 bases separating them. From germline, CDR1 is SGHNT and CDR2 YYREEE (reference sequence). CDR3 nucleotides: TGTGCCAGCAGCTTAGAGCCAACGAGAGAAGATAAGGGCTACACCTTC. The encoded protein is CASSLEPTREDKGYTF.

CDR3 amino acids: CAWTQGGLNYGYTF. CDR3 coding DNA: TGTGCCTGGACCCAGGGGGGCCTGAATTATGGCTACACCTTC. The chain carries TRBV30 and TRBJ1-2, with TRBD1 identical over 7 bases. Germline CDR1 is GTSNPN and CDR2 is SVGIG (reference sequence). V was pared by 4 bases and J by 5 bases, with 10 bases of the junction left unmatched. This CDR3 is 14 amino acids long.

V usage is TRBV10-1 and J usage is TRBJ2-7; 10 nucleotides line up with TRBD1. The V gene end was trimmed by 10 bases and the J gene end by 7 bases; junction bases not matched to a gene: 7. CDR1 and CDR2 from the germline V gene are WNHNN and SYGVQD (reference sequence). This CDR3 contains 12 residues. The CDR3 DNA follows: TGCGCCACCAAAGACAGGGGGCTTGAGCAGTACTTC. Protein sequence: CATKDRGLEQYF.

The chain uses TRBV7-7 and TRBJ2-5; 8 nucleotides line up with TRBD1. This CDR3 contains 14 residues. The germline V gene has CDR1 SSHAT and CDR2 FNYEAQ (reference sequence). V gave up 5 bases and J gave up 4 bases; unmatched junction bases: 6. The CDR3 nucleotides are TGTGCCAGCAGCCCGACAGGGGTGGGAGAGACCCAGTACTTC. Translated, it gives CASSPTGVGETQYF.

This clone was counted between two and nine times. CDR3 amino acids: CASSRGLAGGSPWDEQFF. CDR3 DNA sequence: TGTGCCAGCAGCCGCGGACTAGCGGGGGGCTCCCCCTGGGATGAGCAGTTCTTC. The rearrangement joins TRBV7-9 to TRBJ2-1, with 14 bases identical to TRBD2. J was trimmed by 8 bases and V by 5 bases; bases with no gene match: 14. The germline V gene has CDR1 SEHNR and CDR2 FQNEAQ (reference sequence). CDR3 size: 18 residues.

This clone was picked up a small number of times. V is TRBV14 and J is TRBJ1-1; unclear D gene. Germline V gene data show CDR1 as SGHDN and CDR2 as FVKESK. This CDR3 has 13 residues. Trimming shortened V by 2 bases and J by 4 bases, and 8 bases separated the two germline ends. The CDR3 DNA reads as TGTGCCAGCAGCCAATCCCCCCGCACTGAAGCTTTCTTT. This translates into CASSQSPRTEAFF.

The V call is TRBV28, the J call TRBJ2-7; D is ambiguous. The CDR3 runs to 16 residues. Germline-derived CDR1 and CDR2 are MDHEN and SYDVKM. The V and J ends lost 5 bases and 3 bases respectively, with 20 bases between them. CDR3 sequence reads: CASSSPLATDHYEQYF. CDR3 nucleotide sequence: TGTGCCAGCAGTAGCCCGTTGGCTACAGACCACTACGAGCAGTACTTC.

The chain is built from TRBV5-4 and TRBJ2-3; 12 nucleotides match TRBD2. Germline assignment: CDR1 SGHNT and CDR2 YYREEE (reference sequence). The V and J ends lost 5 bases and 0 bases, in that order; junction bases with no gene match: 7. The CDR3 loop spans 17 amino acids. The CDR3 region is CASRERTSGISTDTQYF. For the CDR3, the DNA is TGTGCCAGCAGGGAGAGGACTAGCGGGATTAGCACAGATACGCAGTATTTT.

V and J are TRBV6-1 and TRBJ1-6; D gene unclear. V was shortened by 2 bases and J by 8 bases, with 7 bases between the two germline ends. CDR1 and CDR2 from the germline V gene are MNHNS and SASEGT. This CDR3 has 13 residues. CDR3 DNA: TGTGCCAGCAGTGAAAGCACAGATTCACCCCTCCACTTT. Translating gives CASSESTDSPLHF.

The chain recombines TRBV11-3 with TRBJ1-4, with D possibly being TRBD1 (6 bases). Trimming pared 1 base from V and 0 bases from J, leaving 15 bases between. The germline V gene encodes CDR1 SGHNT and CDR2 YENEEA. This CDR3 is 18 amino acids long. The CDR3 loop is CASSLVSGQPATNEKLFF. In nucleotides, the CDR3 is TGTGCCAGCAGCTTAGTATCCGGACAGCCTGCAACTAATGAAAAACTGTTTTTT. Filled out from reference TRBV11-3 and TRBJ1-4, the complete variable domain reads EAGVVQSPRYKIIEKKQPVAFWCNPISGHNTLYWYLQNLGQGPELLIRYENEEAVDDSQLPKDRFSAERLKGVDSTLKIQPAELGDSAVYLCASSLVSGQPATNEKLFFGSGTQLSVL.

The chain combines TRBV27 with TRBJ1-1; 7 nucleotides align to TRBD1. V dropped 2 bases and J dropped 4; count of bases not matched to a gene: 7. In germline, CDR1 is MNHEY, CDR2 SMNVEV (reference sequence). The CDR3 extends over 15 amino acids. CDR3: CASSLRMGQSTEAFF. The CDR3 DNA reads TGTGCCAGCAGTTTAAGGATGGGACAGAGCACTGAAGCTTTCTTT.